One and the same sample provided the 14 T cell receptor beta chains below, sequenced in a study of control samples from healthy donors and cancer patients. Some clones are missing from TCRdb's copy, which holds only in-frame ones; the method was immunoSEQ multiplex PCR. Among tens of thousands of clones listed, around 90% were seen once. The sample consisted of PBMCs. All receptors come from a woman aged 45 to 65 with colorectal cancer.

In its sample, this clone was seen a few times. The same CDR3 is also encoded by other DNA sequences in this sample. The chain links TRBV4-3 to TRBJ2-3, with TRBD1 matching 8 bases. Germline CDR1 LGHNA, CDR2 YSLEER. The trim removed 0 bases at V and 6 bases at J, leaving 11 bases unmatched. CDR3 length equals 17 residues. CDR3 sequence reads: CASSQDLVRGRYDTQYF. In DNA, the CDR3 is TGCGCCAGCAGCCAAGATCTCGTCAGGGGGCGTTATGATACGCAGTATTTT.

The chain combines TRBV2 with TRBJ2-2; D is perhaps TRBD1 or TRBD2 (5 bases each). Germline CDR1 and CDR2: SNHLY and FYNNEI. This CDR3 is 13 amino acids long. Deletions cut 2 bases from V and 6 bases from J, with 7 bases between. The CDR3 spells CASSEWDPGELFF. DNA for the CDR3: TGTGCCAGCAGTGAATGGGACCCCGGGGAGCTGTTTTTT.

CDR3 DNA: TGCAGTGCTAGTCGGGACTTCGCCTCTGGAAACACCATATATTTT. Its translation is CSASRDFASGNTIYF. V gene TRBV20-1 combines with J gene TRBJ1-3, with a possible D match to TRBD1 (5 bases). This CDR3 comprises 15 residues. V lost 3 bases to trimming and J lost 0 bases, with 12 bases between them. Germline V gene sequence: CDR1 DFQATT, CDR2 SNEGSKA (reference sequence).

A single count supports this clone. The genes are TRBV3-1 (or the pseudogene TRBV3-2) and TRBJ1-4; D may be TRBD1 (6 bases). CDR3 length: 17 residues. V was trimmed by 4 bases and J by 0 bases, leaving 15 bases between them. CDR1 and CDR2 (germline): LGHDT, YNNKEL (reference sequence). In DNA form, the CDR3 reads TGTGCCAGCAGCCCCGCGGGGGCCGTGGCAACTAATGAAAAACTGTTTTTT. Translation gives CASSPAGAVATNEKLFF.

The rearrangement links TRBV7-2 to TRBJ2-2; possible D gene TRBD2, 6 bases. CDR3 length: 15 amino acids. CDR1 is SGHTA, CDR2 FQGNSA, per germline. V lost 7 bases to trimming and J lost 3 bases, with 15 bases between them. In nucleotides, the CDR3 is TGTGCCAGCACTTTCTTCTCTAGCGACACCGGGGAGCTGTTTTTT. Translating it yields CASTFFSSDTGELFF.

The chain recombines TRBV24-1 with TRBJ2-2, with D tentatively TRBD2 (7 bases). CDR1 KGHDR and CDR2 SFDVKD come from the germline V gene. CDR3 length equals 16 residues. V was clipped by 9 bases and J by 7 bases, with 23 bases between them. The CDR3 spells CATRPRAGASDGELFF. CDR3 coding DNA: TGTGCCACCCGTCCGAGGGCGGGGGCGAGCGACGGGGAGCTGTTTTTT.

This clone was seen more than once but under ten times. The chain has TRBV4-2 and TRBJ2-5; 7 bases map to TRBD2. Germline CDR1 and CDR2: LGHNA and YNFKEQ. The CDR3 is 15 residues long. V lost 4 bases and J lost 1; bases outside the gene matches: 6. The CDR3 region has the DNA TGTGCCAGCAGCCCGGCTACTAGCGTCCAAGAGACCCAGTACTTC. Its translation: CASSPATSVQETQYF.

The rearrangement uses TRBV20-1 and TRBJ1-1, with D possibly matching TRBD1 (6 bases). The CDR3 is made up of 11 amino acids. V was shortened by 5 bases and J by 11 bases, with 15 bases between the two germline ends. The germline CDR1 and CDR2 sequences are DFQATT and SNEGSKA (reference sequence). The CDR3 loop reads CSALTGSRAFF. The CDR3 nucleotides read TGCAGTGCTCTCACAGGGTCCAGGGCTTTCTTT.

The chain carries TRBV5-1 and TRBJ2-1; D uncertain. Looked up from germline, CDR1 is SGHRS and CDR2 is YFSETQ. Trimming took off 0 bases at V and 8 bases at J, with 15 bases between the two ends. The CDR3 consists of 15 residues. The CDR3 DNA reads as TGCGCCAGCAGCTTGGGATTCCGAGCCCCGGATGAGCAGTTCTTC. Protein: CASSLGFRAPDEQFF.

The rearrangement uses TRBV11-3 and TRBJ2-7, with TRBD2 identical over 14 bases. CDR3 length: 16 residues. V lost 5 bases, J lost 3 bases, and 6 bases stayed unmatched. Germline CDR1 reads SGHNT; CDR2 reads YENEEA. The CDR3 nucleotides are TGTGCCAGCAGCGGAATGGGACTAGCGGGGGTCTACGAGCAGTACGTC. It specifies CASSGMGLAGVYEQYV.

This sequence joins TRBV24-1 and TRBJ2-5; D possibly corresponds to TRBD2 (6 bases). V lost 11 bases to trimming and J lost 2 bases, with 20 bases between them. The CDR3 runs to 15 residues. Germline CDR1 is KGHDR and CDR2 is SFDVKD. The CDR3 coding sequence is TGTGCCAGCCAAGACACCCGCAGCGGGCAAGAGACCCAGTACTTC. This sequence encodes CASQDTRSGQETQYF.

Only one count was recorded for this clone. The rearrangement uses TRBV15 and TRBJ2-1; D may be TRBD1 (5 bases). Germline CDR1 LNHNV, CDR2 YYDKDF (reference sequence). Trimming took 1 base from V and 6 from J, leaving 10 bases between them. The CDR3 has 14 residues. The CDR3 is CATSRAGSGNEQFF. Written as DNA, the CDR3 is TGTGCCACCAGCAGAGCAGGGTCGGGCAATGAGCAGTTCTTC.

V gene TRBV15 combines with J gene TRBJ1-2, with 10 bases that match TRBD1. Looked up from germline, CDR1 is LNHNV and CDR2 is YYDKDF (reference sequence). The CDR3 loop spans 15 amino acids. The trim removed 1 base at V and 6 bases at J, leaving 5 bases unmatched. The CDR3 bases are TGTGCCACCAGCAGAGCTGCGACAGGGGGCAATGGCTACACCTTC. It codes for CATSRAATGGNGYTF. Full variable domain (missing parts from reference TRBV15 and TRBJ1-2): DAMVIQNPRYQVTQFGKPVTLSCSQTLNHNVMYWYQQKSSQAPKLLFHYYDKDFNNEADTPDNFQSRRPNTSFCFLDIRSPGLGDTAMYLCATSRAATGGNGYTFGSGTRLTVV.

This clone appeared once. The V call is TRBV28, the J call TRBJ2-1; the match to TRBD2 covers 8 bases. Germline V gene data show CDR1 as MDHEN and CDR2 as SYDVKM. There are 12 residues in the CDR3. V gave up 6 bases and J gave up 9 bases; unmatched junction bases: 4. The DNA of the CDR3 is TGTGCCAGCAGGCCGAGCGGGGGTGAGCAGTTCTTC. Protein: CASRPSGGEQFF.